This T cell receptor (beta chain) was found in a study of control samples from healthy donors and cancer patients. Libraries were prepared by immunoSEQ multiplex PCR; TCRdb keeps only in-frame clonotypes and omits some of them. The profile shows some 130,000 clones, about 90% of them singletons. Germline values: CDR1 MDHEN, CDR2 SYDVKM. Trimming took off 6 bases at V and 3 bases at J, with 15 bases between the two ends. The CDR3 totals 14 residues. The receptor was derived from a woman in her 50s in good health. Sequencing used blood. The genes are TRBV28 and TRBJ2-7; D perhaps matches TRBD1 (6 bases). The CDR3 DNA sequence: TGTGCCAGCAGCTCCGGACAGCCAGTCTACGAGCAGTACTTC. This translates into CASSSGQPVYEQYF.